This T cell receptor (beta chain) appears in the sequencing data of a study of regulatory T cells in long-lasting Graves disease. Stated time point: newly diagnosed GD, antithyroid drugs for less than 3 months. PBMCs were the source of the RNA used for TCR sequencing. Germline-derived CDR1 and CDR2 are MNHEY and SMNVEV (reference sequence). V lost 7 bases and J lost 2; bases outside the gene matches: 6. There are 15 residues in the CDR3. Building of the TCR beta libraries involved iRepertoire HTBI primers and Arm-PCR of CDR3 regions. One entry per CDR3 protein, called by TCRdb with MiXCR from the multiplex PCR reads. This table holds 420,000 or so distinct CDR3 sequences, 16% found once. Another study also made use of these data, one on T cells in Graves' hyperthyroidism and ophthalmopathy.

This sequence joins TRBV27 and TRBJ2-3; 10 bases are shared with TRBD1. The sample was peripheral blood mononuclear cells (PBMCs), taken at new diagnosis, from a patient treated with antithyroid drugs. This clonotype was obtained from a young woman with Graves disease. CDR3 in amino acids: CASIPDRGYTDTQYF. The CDR3 bases are TGTGCCAGCATCCCGGACAGGGGGTACACAGATACGCAGTATTTT.